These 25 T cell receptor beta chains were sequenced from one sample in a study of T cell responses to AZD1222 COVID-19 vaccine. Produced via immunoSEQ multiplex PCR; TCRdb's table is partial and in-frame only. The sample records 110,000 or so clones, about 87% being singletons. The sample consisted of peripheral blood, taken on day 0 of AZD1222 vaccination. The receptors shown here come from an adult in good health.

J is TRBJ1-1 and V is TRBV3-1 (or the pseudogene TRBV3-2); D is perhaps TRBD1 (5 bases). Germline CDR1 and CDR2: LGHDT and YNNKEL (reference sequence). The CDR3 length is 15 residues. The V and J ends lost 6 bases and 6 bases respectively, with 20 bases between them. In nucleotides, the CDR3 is TGTGCCAGCAGACCCTCTACAGGCGTCCGCGCTGAAGCTTTCTTT. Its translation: CASRPSTGVRAEAFF.

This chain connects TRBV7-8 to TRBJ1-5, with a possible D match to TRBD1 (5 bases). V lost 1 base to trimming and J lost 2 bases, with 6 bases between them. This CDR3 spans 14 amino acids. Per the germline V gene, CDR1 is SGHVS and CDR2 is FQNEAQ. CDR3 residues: CASSLEGRNQPQHF. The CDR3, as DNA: TGTGCCAGCAGCTTAGAGGGACGCAATCAGCCCCAGCATTTT.

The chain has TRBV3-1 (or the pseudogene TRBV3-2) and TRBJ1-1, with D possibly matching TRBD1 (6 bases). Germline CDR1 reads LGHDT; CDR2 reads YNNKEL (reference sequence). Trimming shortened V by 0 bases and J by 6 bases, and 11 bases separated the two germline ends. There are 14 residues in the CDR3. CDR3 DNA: TGTGCCAGCAGCCAAGATGGGGGGCCCGCTGAAGCTTTCTTT. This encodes CASSQDGGPAEAFF.

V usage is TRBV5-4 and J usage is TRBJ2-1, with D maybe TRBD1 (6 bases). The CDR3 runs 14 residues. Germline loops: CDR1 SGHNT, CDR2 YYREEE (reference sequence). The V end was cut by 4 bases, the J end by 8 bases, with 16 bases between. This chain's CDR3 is CASSTKQGRDEQFF. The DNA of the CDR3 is TGTGCCAGCAGCACAAAACAGGGTCGCGATGAGCAGTTCTTC. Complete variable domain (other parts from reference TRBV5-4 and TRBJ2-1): ETGVTQSPTHLIKTRGQQVTLRCSSQSGHNTVSWYQQALGQGPQFIFQYYREEENGRGNFPPRFSGLQFPNYSSELNVNALELDDSALYLCASSTKQGRDEQFFGPGTRLTVL.

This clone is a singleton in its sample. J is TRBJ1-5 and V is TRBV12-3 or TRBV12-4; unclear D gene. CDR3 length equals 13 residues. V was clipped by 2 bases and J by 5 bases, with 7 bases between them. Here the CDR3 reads CASSLLAYQPQHF. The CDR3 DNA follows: TGTGCCAGCAGTTTATTAGCCTATCAGCCCCAGCATTTT.

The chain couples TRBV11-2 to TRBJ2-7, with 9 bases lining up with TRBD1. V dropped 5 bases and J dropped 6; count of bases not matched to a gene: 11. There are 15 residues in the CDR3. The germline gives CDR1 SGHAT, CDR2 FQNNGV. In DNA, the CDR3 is TGTGCCAGCAGCGCATCTAGGACAGGGGAGGCCGAGCAGTACTTC. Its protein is CASSASRTGEAEQYF.

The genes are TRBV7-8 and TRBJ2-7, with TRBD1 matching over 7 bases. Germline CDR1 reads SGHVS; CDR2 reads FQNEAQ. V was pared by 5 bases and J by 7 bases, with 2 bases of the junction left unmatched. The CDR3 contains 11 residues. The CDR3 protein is CASSLTGEQYF. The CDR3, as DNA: TGTGCCAGCAGCCTGACAGGGGAGCAGTACTTC.

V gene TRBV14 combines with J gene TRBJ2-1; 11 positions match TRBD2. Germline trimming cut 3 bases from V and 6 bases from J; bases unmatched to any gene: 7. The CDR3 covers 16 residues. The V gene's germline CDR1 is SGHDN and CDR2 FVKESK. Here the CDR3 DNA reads TGTGCCAGCAGCCAGCGCCCGGGACTAGCGGCCAATGAGCAGTTCTTC. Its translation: CASSQRPGLAANEQFF.

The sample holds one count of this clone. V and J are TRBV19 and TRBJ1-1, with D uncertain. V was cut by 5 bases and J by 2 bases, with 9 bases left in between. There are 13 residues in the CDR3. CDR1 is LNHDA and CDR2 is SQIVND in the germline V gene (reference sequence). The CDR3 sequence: CASSVGVNTEAFF. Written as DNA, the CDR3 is TGTGCCAGTAGTGTCGGGGTTAACACTGAAGCTTTCTTT.

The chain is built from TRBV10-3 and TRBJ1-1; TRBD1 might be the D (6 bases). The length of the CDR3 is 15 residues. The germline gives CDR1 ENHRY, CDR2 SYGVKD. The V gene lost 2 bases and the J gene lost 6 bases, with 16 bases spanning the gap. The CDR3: CAISEEGGRGSEAFF. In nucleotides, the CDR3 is TGTGCCATCAGTGAGGAGGGGGGAAGGGGGTCTGAAGCTTTCTTT.

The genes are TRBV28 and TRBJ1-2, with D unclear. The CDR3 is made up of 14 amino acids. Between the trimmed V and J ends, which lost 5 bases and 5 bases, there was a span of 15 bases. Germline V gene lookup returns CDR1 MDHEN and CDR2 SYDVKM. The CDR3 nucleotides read TGTGCCAGCAGTCCGTACGGCAAAGGGTATGGCTACACCTTC. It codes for CASSPYGKGYGYTF.

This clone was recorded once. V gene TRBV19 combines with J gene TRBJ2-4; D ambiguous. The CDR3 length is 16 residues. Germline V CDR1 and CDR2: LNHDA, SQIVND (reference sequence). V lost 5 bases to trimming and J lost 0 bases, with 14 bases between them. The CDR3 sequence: CASSPTPRRAKNIQYF. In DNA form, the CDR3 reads TGTGCCAGTAGTCCTACACCCAGGCGAGCCAAAAACATTCAGTACTTC.

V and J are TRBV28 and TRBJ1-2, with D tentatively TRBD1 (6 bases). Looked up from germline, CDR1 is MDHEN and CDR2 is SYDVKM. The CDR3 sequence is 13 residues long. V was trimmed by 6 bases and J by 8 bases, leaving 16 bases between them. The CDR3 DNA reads TGTGCCAGCAGGGATCAGGGGTTTGGGGGCTACACCTTC. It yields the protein CASRDQGFGGYTF.

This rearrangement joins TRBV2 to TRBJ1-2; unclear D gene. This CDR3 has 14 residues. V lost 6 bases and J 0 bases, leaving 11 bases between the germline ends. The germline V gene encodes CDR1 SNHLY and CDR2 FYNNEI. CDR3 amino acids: CASSRPSPNYGYTF. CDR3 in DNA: TGTGCCAGCAGCCGGCCCAGCCCTAACTATGGCTACACCTTC.

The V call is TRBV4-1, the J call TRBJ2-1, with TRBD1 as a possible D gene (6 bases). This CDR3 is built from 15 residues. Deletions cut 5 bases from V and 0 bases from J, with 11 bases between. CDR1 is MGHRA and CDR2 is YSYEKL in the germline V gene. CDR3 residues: CASSYTGSSYNEQFF. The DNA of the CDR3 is TGCGCCAGCAGCTACACAGGGAGCTCCTACAATGAGCAGTTCTTC.

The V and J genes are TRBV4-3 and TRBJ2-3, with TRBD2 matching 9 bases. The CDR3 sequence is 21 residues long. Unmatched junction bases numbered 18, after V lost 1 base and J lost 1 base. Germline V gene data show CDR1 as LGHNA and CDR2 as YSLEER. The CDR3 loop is CASSQVTRGGGRAGGTDTQYF. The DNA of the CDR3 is TGCGCCAGCAGCCAAGTTACGCGAGGGGGCGGGAGGGCCGGAGGCACAGATACGCAGTATTTT.

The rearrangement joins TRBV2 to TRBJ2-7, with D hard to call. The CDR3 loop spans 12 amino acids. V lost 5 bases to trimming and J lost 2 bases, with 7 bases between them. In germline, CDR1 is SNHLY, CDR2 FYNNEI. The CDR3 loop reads CASSRPAYEQYF. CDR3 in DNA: TGTGCCAGCAGTCGACCGGCCTACGAGCAGTACTTC.

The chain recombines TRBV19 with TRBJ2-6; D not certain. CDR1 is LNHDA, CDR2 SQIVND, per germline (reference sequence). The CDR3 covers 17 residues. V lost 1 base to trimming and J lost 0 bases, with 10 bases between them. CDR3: CASSIVRQHSGANVLTF. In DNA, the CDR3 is TGTGCCAGTAGTATAGTCCGGCAACACTCTGGGGCCAACGTCCTGACTTTC.

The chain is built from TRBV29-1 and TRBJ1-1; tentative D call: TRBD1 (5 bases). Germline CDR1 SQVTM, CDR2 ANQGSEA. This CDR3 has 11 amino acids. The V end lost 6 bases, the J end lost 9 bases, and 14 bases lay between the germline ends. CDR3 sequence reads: CSVGRSGKAFF. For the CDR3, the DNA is TGCAGCGTCGGTCGATCAGGGAAAGCTTTCTTT.

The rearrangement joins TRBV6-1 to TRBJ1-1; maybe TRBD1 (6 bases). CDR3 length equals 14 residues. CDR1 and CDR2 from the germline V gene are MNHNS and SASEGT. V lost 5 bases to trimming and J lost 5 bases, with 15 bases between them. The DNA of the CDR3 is TGTGCCAGCAGTCTAGGGGGGGCGCGGACTGAAGCTTTCTTT. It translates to CASSLGGARTEAFF.

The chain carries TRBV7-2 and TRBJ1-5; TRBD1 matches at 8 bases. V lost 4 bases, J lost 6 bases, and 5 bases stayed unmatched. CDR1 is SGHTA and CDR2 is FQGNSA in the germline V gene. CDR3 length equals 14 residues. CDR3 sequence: CASSSDRGPQPQHF. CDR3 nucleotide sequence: TGTGCCAGCAGCTCCGACAGGGGCCCTCAGCCCCAGCATTTT. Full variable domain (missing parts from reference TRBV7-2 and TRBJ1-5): GAGVSQSPSNKVTEKGKDVELRCDPISGHTALYWYRQSLGQGLEFLIYFQGNSAPDKSGLPSDRFSAERTGGSVSTLTIQRTQQEDSAVYLCASSSDRGPQPQHFGDGTRLSIL.

CDR3 DNA sequence: TGTGCCAGCAGCCAAGTGGCTTGGGGAAAAGGTGGGTATGGCTACACCTTC. This translates into CASSQVAWGKGGYGYTF. The chain links TRBV3-1 (or the pseudogene TRBV3-2) to TRBJ1-2; D not resolved. Trimming left V 1 base short and J 5 bases short, with 20 bases between. Germline V gene sequence: CDR1 LGHDT, CDR2 YNNKEL (reference sequence). The CDR3 runs 17 residues.

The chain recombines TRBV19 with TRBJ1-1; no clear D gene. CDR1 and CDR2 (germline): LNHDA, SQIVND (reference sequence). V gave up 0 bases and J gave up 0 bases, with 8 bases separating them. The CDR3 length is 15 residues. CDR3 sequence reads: CASSIDQRMNTEAFF. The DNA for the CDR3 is TGTGCCAGTAGTATAGATCAACGGATGAACACTGAAGCTTTCTTT.

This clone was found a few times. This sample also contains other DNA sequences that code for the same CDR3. Here the CDR3 reads CASSHSYNEQFF. The CDR3 DNA reads TGTGCCAGCAGCCACAGTTACAATGAGCAGTTCTTC. The chain links TRBV3-1 (or the pseudogene TRBV3-2) to TRBJ2-1, with D unclear. V lost 3 bases, J lost 4 bases, and 4 bases lay in between. Germline CDR1 LGHDT, CDR2 YNNKEL (reference sequence). The CDR3 loop spans 12 amino acids.

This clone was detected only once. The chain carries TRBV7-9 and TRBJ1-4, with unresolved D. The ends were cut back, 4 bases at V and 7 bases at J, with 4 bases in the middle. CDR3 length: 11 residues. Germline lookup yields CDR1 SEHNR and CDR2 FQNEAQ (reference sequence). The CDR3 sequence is CASSSSEKLFF. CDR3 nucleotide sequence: TGTGCCAGCAGCTCATCTGAAAAACTGTTTTTT. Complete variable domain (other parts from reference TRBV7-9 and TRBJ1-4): DTGVSQNPRHKITKRGQNVTFRCDPISEHNRLYWYRQTLGQGPEFLTYFQNEAQLEKSRLLSDRFSAERPKGSFSTLEIQRTEQGDSAMYLCASSSSEKLFFGSGTQLSVL.